The 20 T cell receptor beta chains reported below all come from one sample, sequenced in a study of shared clonotypes between healthy human individuals. The protocol was immunoSEQ multiplex PCR, while the TCRdb copy is restricted to in-frame clones and leaves out a portion. The sample contains more than 1,200,000 clones, approximately 98.5% of which appear only once. The source material was naive CD4+ T cells sorted from blood. Subset reported: CD45RA+ positively selected. The receptors originated from a man aged 30 to 45 in good health.

The V call is TRBV27, the J call TRBJ1-4; D is ambiguous. Deletions cut 5 bases from V and 0 bases from J, with 19 bases between. CDR1 is MNHEY, CDR2 SMNVEV, per germline (reference sequence). The CDR3 has 18 amino acids. CDR3 sequence (DNA): TGTGCCAGCAGTCAAAGGGTCGGGTTCAACGCAACTAATGAAAAACTGTTTTTT. It yields the protein CASSQRVGFNATNEKLFF. The full variable domain, with the rest looked up from reference TRBV27 and TRBJ1-4, is EAQVTQNPRYLITVTGKKLTVTCSQNMNHEYMSWYRQDPGLGLRQIYYSMNVEVTDKGDVPEGYKVSRKEKRNFPLILESPSPNQTSLYFCASSQRVGFNATNEKLFFGSGTQLSVL.

V and J are TRBV5-1 and TRBJ2-1; maybe TRBD2 (5 bases). The V end lost 4 bases, the J end lost 0 bases, and 14 bases lay between the germline ends. CDR3 size: 16 residues. Germline CDR1 and CDR2: SGHRS and YFSETQ. The CDR3 nucleotides read TGCGCCAGCAGCCTCGACGTTGGGAGCTCCTACAATGAGCAGTTCTTC. Translation gives CASSLDVGSSYNEQFF.

The chain carries TRBV5-1 and TRBJ2-1; unclear D gene. The CDR3 extends over 14 amino acids. Germline-derived CDR1 and CDR2 are SGHRS and YFSETQ. Between the trimmed V and J ends, which lost 8 bases and 0 bases, there was a span of 12 bases. The CDR3 DNA reads TGCGCCAGTCGTGGGGTCTTCTCCTACAATGAGCAGTTCTTC. This translates into CASRGVFSYNEQFF.

This sequence joins TRBV13 and TRBJ2-2; 10 positions agree with TRBD2. The CDR3 loop spans 15 amino acids. Germline lookup yields CDR1 PRHDT and CDR2 FYEKMQ (reference sequence). After removal of 4 bases from V and 6 bases from J, the junction contained 5 bases not matched to a gene. The CDR3 sequence is CASSSSGRVAGELFF. Here the CDR3 DNA reads TGTGCCAGCAGCTCGAGCGGGAGGGTCGCCGGGGAGCTGTTTTTT.

This rearrangement joins TRBV7-2 to TRBJ2-1; D might be TRBD2 (5 bases). The ends were cut back, 4 bases at V and 0 bases at J, with 10 bases in the middle. The CDR3 totals 15 residues. CDR1 is SGHTA, CDR2 FQGNSA, per germline. The CDR3, as DNA: TGTGCCAGCAGCTCGGACTTTAGCTCCTACAATGAGCAGTTCTTC. Encoded protein: CASSSDFSSYNEQFF.

The V and J genes are TRBV5-4 and TRBJ2-3, with D perhaps TRBD1 or TRBD2 (5 bases each). CDR3 size: 15 residues. Trimming removed 5 bases from V and 4 bases from J, with 17 bases in between. Germline V CDR1 and CDR2: SGHNT, YYREEE (reference sequence). The CDR3 bases are TGTGCCAGCAGTCCCGGGACCCATAAGTCAGATACGCAGTATTTT. Translated, it gives CASSPGTHKSDTQYF.

The chain couples TRBV6-1 to TRBJ2-1; TRBD2 matches 9 bases. This CDR3 is built from 15 residues. V lost 2 bases and J lost 9; bases outside the gene matches: 8. Germline V CDR1 and CDR2: MNHNS, SASEGT. The CDR3 loop reads CASSEIGTSLREQFF. The CDR3 DNA reads TGTGCCAGCAGTGAAATTGGGACTAGCCTGCGTGAGCAGTTCTTC.

This chain links TRBV11-3 with TRBJ2-6; 7 bases agree with TRBD1. V shed 5 bases, J shed 2 bases, and the junction held 6 bases outside the gene matches. This CDR3 contains 16 residues. Germline assignment: CDR1 SGHNT and CDR2 YENEEA. CDR3 coding DNA: TGTGCCAGCAGCGGTAACAGGGGCCCTGGGGCCAACGTCCTGACTTTC. Translation: CASSGNRGPGANVLTF.

This chain joins TRBV9 and TRBJ2-7; D might be TRBD2 (6 bases). The CDR3 extends over 16 amino acids. Trimming shortened V by 3 bases and J by 2 bases, and 18 bases separated the two germline ends. Looked up from germline, CDR1 is SGDLS and CDR2 is YYNGEE. The CDR3 region is CASSGLREVNTYEQYF. CDR3 nucleotides: TGTGCCAGCAGCGGTCTCAGGGAGGTTAACACCTACGAGCAGTACTTC.

The rearrangement joins TRBV2 to TRBJ2-7, with 13 bases identical to TRBD2. The ends lost 7 bases at V and 0 bases at J; junction bases unmatched: 9. CDR1 and CDR2 from the germline V gene are SNHLY and FYNNEI. This CDR3 spans 17 amino acids. CDR3 nucleotide sequence: TGTGCCAGCATTAAAGGACTAGCGGGAGCACACTCCTACGAGCAGTACTTC. It yields the protein CASIKGLAGAHSYEQYF.

This clone came up once. CDR3 amino acids: CASWLTPNEKLFF. CDR3 coding DNA: TGTGCCAGCTGGTTGACACCTAATGAAAAACTGTTTTTT. The rearrangement links TRBV2 to TRBJ1-4; D is ambiguous. Looked up from germline, CDR1 is SNHLY and CDR2 is FYNNEI. Deletions cut 8 bases from V and 3 bases from J, with 10 bases between. The CDR3 length is 13 residues.

The chain carries TRBV28 and TRBJ1-1; no reliable D call. The germline V and J ends were trimmed by 5 bases and 5 bases, with 9 bases remaining between them. Germline V gene lookup returns CDR1 MDHEN and CDR2 SYDVKM. This CDR3 has 12 residues. CDR3 bases: TGTGCCAGCAGTCCCCTTTTAACTGAAGCTTTCTTT. This gives the protein CASSPLLTEAFF.

V is TRBV6-6 and J is TRBJ2-7; 9 bases match TRBD1. CDR1 MNHNY and CDR2 SVGAGI come from the germline V gene (reference sequence). The J segment lost 4 bases and the V segment lost 5 bases, leaving 6 bases of the junction unmatched. The CDR3 is 14 residues long. This CDR3 is CASSHMTGGYEQYF. The CDR3 DNA reads TGTGCCAGCAGTCACATGACAGGGGGGTACGAGCAGTACTTC.

The V call is TRBV6-1, the J call TRBJ2-1; TRBD2 agrees at 8 bases. This CDR3 spans 15 amino acids. The germline CDR1 and CDR2 sequences are MNHNS and SASEGT. The V and J ends lost 2 bases and 8 bases, in that order; junction bases with no gene match: 8. The CDR3 nucleotides read TGTGCCAGCAGTGAACGAGCGGGAGTCATAGATGAGCAGTTCTTC. It encodes CASSERAGVIDEQFF.

The gene calls are TRBV27 and TRBJ2-3, with 8 bases lining up with TRBD1. Per germline, CDR1 MNHEY and CDR2 SMNVEV (reference sequence). This CDR3 is 17 amino acids long. With V trimmed by 3 bases and J by 6 bases, 14 bases remained unmatched. The CDR3 nucleotides read TGTGCCAGCAGTTTTAATTCCGAGACAGGGGTTTCGGATACGCAGTATTTT. It is translated as CASSFNSETGVSDTQYF.

The rearrangement links TRBV18 to TRBJ2-2; the match to TRBD2 covers 10 bases. CDR1 is KGHSH and CDR2 is LQKENI in the germline V gene. V shed 6 bases and J 1 base; nucleotides not matched to a gene: 8. This CDR3 region has 17 residues. The CDR3 sequence: CASSNLRTSGNTGELFF. CDR3 in DNA: TGTGCCAGCTCCAATCTAAGGACTAGCGGGAACACCGGGGAGCTGTTTTTT.

The DNA of the CDR3 is TGCGCCAGCAGCCAGGGCCTAGGGGAAACGACAATAATCAATCAGCCCCAGCATTTT. It specifies CASSQGLGETTIINQPQHF. The genes are TRBV4-1 and TRBJ1-5; D might be TRBD1 (5 bases). This CDR3 has 19 residues. Trimming shortened V by 3 bases and J by 3 bases, and 24 bases separated the two germline ends. Germline V gene sequence: CDR1 MGHRA, CDR2 YSYEKL.

The count of this clone is one. The chain has TRBV5-1 and TRBJ1-4; D remains unclear. Trimming cost V 2 bases and J 0 bases, with 8 bases left between them. The V gene's germline CDR1 is SGHRS and CDR2 YFSETQ. The CDR3 is 15 amino acids. The CDR3 coding sequence is TGCGCCAGCAGCTTCGGTGGGGCAACTAATGAAAAACTGTTTTTT. Its protein is CASSFGGATNEKLFF.

The chain carries TRBV7-9 and TRBJ2-7, with a possible D match to TRBD2 (5 bases). Germline V gene lookup returns CDR1 SEHNR and CDR2 FQNEAQ (reference sequence). The CDR3 is 15 amino acids. Trimming took off 5 bases at V and 2 bases at J, with 16 bases between the two ends. This CDR3 reads CASSLSGDLAYEQYF. CDR3 DNA sequence: TGTGCCAGCAGCCTCAGCGGAGACTTGGCCTACGAGCAGTACTTC.

In this sample, this clone turned up once. This chain joins TRBV19 and TRBJ2-3; D is undetermined. V was trimmed by 4 bases and J by 6 bases, leaving 14 bases between them. Germline V gene sequence: CDR1 LNHDA, CDR2 SQIVND (reference sequence). CDR3 size: 14 residues. The chain's CDR3 is CASSKDPFVDTQYF. The CDR3 DNA reads TGTGCCAGTAGTAAGGACCCGTTCGTTGATACGCAGTATTTT.